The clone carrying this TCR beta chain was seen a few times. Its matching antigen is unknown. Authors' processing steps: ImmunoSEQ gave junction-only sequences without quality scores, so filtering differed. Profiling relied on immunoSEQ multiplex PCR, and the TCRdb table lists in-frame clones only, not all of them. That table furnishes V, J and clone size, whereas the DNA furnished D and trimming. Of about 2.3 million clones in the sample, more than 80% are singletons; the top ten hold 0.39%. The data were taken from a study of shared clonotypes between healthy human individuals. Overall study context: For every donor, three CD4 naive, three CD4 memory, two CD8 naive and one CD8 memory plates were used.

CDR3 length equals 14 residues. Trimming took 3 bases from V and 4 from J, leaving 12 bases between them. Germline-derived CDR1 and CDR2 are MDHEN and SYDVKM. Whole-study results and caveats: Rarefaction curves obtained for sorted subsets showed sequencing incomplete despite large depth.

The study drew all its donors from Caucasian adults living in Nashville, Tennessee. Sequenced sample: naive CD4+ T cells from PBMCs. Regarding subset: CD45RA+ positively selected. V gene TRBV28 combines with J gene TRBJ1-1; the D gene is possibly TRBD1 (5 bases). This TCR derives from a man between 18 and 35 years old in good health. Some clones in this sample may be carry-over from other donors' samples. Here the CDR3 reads CASSFALGGTEAFF. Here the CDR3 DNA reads TGTGCCAGCAGTTTTGCGCTGGGGGGCACTGAAGCTTTCTTT. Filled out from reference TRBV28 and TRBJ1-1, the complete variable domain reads DVKVTQSSRYLVKRTGEKVFLECVQDMDHENMFWYRQDPGLGLRLIYFSYDVKMKEKGDIPEGYSVSREKKERFSLILESASTNQTSMYLCASSFALGGTEAFFGQGTRLTVV.